This TCR beta chain was sequenced in a study of blood T cell repertoires in COVID-19. Study details: COVID-19 samples, acute and convalescent, were from the United States, Italy and Spain. From T cells, B-cell-depleted T cells, or PBMCs came the material, which was cDNA or gDNA.

The CDR3 runs 16 residues. The germline CDR1 and CDR2 sequences are MNHEY and SMNVEV (reference sequence). V dropped 3 bases and J dropped 0; count of bases not matched to a gene: 5. Produced via immunoSEQ multiplex PCR; TCRdb's table is partial and in-frame only. The table lists approximately 46,000 clones, around four fifths of them singletons. This receptor was obtained from an older woman with acute or convalescent COVID-19. V gene TRBV27 combines with J gene TRBJ2-3, with 8 bases aligning to TRBD2. The specimen sequenced was peripheral blood. CDR3 bases: TGTGCCAGCAGTTTTTATTTAGCGGGGAGCACAGATACGCAGTATTTT. This sequence encodes CASSFYLAGSTDTQYF.